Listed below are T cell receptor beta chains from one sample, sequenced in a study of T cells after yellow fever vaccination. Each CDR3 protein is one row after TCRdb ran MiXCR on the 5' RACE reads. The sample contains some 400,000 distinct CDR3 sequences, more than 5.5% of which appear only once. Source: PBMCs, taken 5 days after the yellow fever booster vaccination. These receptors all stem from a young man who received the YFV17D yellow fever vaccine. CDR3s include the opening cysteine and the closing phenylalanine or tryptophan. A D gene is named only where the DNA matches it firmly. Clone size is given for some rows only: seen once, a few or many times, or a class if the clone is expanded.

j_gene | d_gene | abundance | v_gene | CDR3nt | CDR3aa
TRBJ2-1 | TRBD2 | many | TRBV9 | TGTGCCAGCAGCCCCTACGAGCTAGCGGGCTCTAATGAGCAGTTCTTC | CASSPYELAGSNEQFF
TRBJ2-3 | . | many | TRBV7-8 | TGTGCCAGCAGCTTAAAGGATGACCCCCCAGATACGCAGTATTTT | CASSLKDDPPDTQYF
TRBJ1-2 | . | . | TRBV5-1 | TGCGCCAGCAGCTTGGGGCACCTTTTTAACTATGGCTACACCTTC | CASSLGHLFNYGYTF
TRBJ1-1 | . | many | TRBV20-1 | TGCAAAGGGGGAAGCCTGATTGAAGCTTTCTTT | CKGGSLIEAFF
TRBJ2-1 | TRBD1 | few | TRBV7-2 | TGTGCCAGCAGCTTAGGGCAGGGGGCGGTTGAGCAGTTCTTC | CASSLGQGAVEQFF
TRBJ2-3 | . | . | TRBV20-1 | TGCAGTGCTAGTTTTTCGGCGCTTAGCACAGATACGCAGTATTTT | CSASFSALSTDTQYF
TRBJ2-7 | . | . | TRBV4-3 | TGCGCCAGCAGCCAAGATCCATGGGGGAGTCACTACGAGCAGTACTTC | CASSQDPWGSHYEQYF
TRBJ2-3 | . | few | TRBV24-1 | TGTGCCACCATCGACCAGGGTGGAGATACGCAGTATTTT | CATIDQGGDTQYF
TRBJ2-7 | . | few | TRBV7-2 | TGTGCCAGCAGCTTAGGGGGAGCGGAATTTTACGAGCAGTACTTC | CASSLGGAEFYEQYF
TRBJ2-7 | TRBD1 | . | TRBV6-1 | TGTGCCAGCAGTCTCGGACAGGGCATCTACGAGCAGTACTTC | CASSLGQGIYEQYF
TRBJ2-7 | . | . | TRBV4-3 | TGCGCCAGCAGCCAAGAAACGCCCATCCAAGGCCATTACGAGCAGTACTTC | CASSQETPIQGHYEQYF
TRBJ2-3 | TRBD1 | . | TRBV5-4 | TGTGCCAGCAGCTCCCGGGACAGGGGCCCAGATACGCAGTATTTT | CASSSRDRGPDTQYF
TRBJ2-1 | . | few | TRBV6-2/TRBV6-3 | TGTGCCAGCAGTTACTCAGTCTCCGGAGGGTGGGAAACGAGCTCCTACAATGAGCAGTTCTTC | CASSYSVSGGWETSSYNEQFF
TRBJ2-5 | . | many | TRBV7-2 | TGTGCCAGCAGCTTAGAGTACCCCAAGACCCAGTACTTC | CASSLEYPKTQYF
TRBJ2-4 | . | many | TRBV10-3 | TGTGCCATCAGTGAGTCTGGGATAGCCAAAAACATTCAGTACTTC | CAISESGIAKNIQYF
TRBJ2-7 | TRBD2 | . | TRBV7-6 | TGTGCCAGCAGCACTTCCGCGGGAGGTTCCTCCTACGAGCAGTACTTC | CASSTSAGGSSYEQYF
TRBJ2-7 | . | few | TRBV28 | TGTGCCAGCAGTTCCGGGATGAACTACGAGCAGTACTTC | CASSSGMNYEQYF
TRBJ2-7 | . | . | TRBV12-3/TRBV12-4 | TGTGCCAGCAGTTGGAGGGGTTCGGGTGAGCAGTACTTC | CASSWRGSGEQYF
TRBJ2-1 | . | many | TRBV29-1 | TGCAGCGTTTACAGGGAGGGCAATGAGCAGTTCTTC | CSVYREGNEQFF
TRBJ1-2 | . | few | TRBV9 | TGTGCCAGCAGCGCGCATCAACAGGGATCAGATGGCTACACCTTC | CASSAHQQGSDGYTF
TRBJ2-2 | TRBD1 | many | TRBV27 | TGTGCCAGCAGTTTATCCTACACCCAGGGGGCGCGCACCGGGGAGCTGTTTTTT | CASSLSYTQGARTGELFF
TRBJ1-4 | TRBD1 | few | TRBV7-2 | TGTGCCAGCAGCTCGGACAGGTTAAATGAAAAACTGTTTTTT | CASSSDRLNEKLFF